The clone carrying this TCR beta chain was recorded only once. The antigen remains unidentified. All patients experienced relapse after autologous stem cell transplantation, and brentuximab vedotin exposure was variable. This sample is part of a study of PD-1 blockade in classical Hodgkin lymphoma. Only in-frame clones appear in the TCRdb table, and some are missing; sequencing was by immunoSEQ multiplex PCR. The data show about 110,000 clones, 80% to 90% seen once. Germline CDR1 SGHTA, CDR2 FQGNSA. The CDR3 is 16 amino acids. V lost 3 bases and J lost 2, with 17 bases in between. Study conclusions and caveats: CD4+ but not CD8+ TCR diversity rose significantly by C4D1. Patients with an early start, nivolumab under 1 year after ASCT, were excluded. With respect to the repertoire differences, their causes, possibly disease activity or prior therapy, remain undefined. Those achieving complete response showed baseline diversity like newly diagnosed patients.

This specimen consisted of peripheral blood mononuclear cells (PBMCs), obtained before the second cycle of nivolumab. The source is a human donor with classical Hodgkin lymphoma. The chain joins TRBV7-2 to TRBJ2-7; tentatively, D is TRBD2 (6 bases). CDR3 coding DNA: TGTGCCAGCAGCTTCCTAAGGGGTAGCGGCCCCTACGAGCAGTACTTC. Translated: CASSFLRGSGPYEQYF. The full variable domain, rest sourced from reference TRBV7-2 and TRBJ2-7, is GAGVSQSPSNKVTEKGKDVELRCDPISGHTALYWYRQSLGQGLEFLIYFQGNSAPDKSGLPSDRFSAERTGGSVSTLTIQRTQQEDSAVYLCASSFLRGSGPYEQYFGPGTRLTVT.